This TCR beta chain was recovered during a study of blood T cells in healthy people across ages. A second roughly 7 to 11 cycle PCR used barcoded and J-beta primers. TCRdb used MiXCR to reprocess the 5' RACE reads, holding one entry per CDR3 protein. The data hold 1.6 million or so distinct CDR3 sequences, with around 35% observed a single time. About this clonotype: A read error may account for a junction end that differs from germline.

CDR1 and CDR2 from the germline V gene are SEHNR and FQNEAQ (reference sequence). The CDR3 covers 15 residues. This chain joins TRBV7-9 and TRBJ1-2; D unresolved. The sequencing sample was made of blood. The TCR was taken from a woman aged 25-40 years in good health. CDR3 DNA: TGTGCCAGCAGCTTAGCGGTAGCCGCTAACTATGGCCACACCTTC. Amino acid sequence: CASSLAVAANYGHTF.